This passage covers 6 T cell receptor beta chains from one sample sequenced in a study of T cell repertoires in cytomegalovirus infection. MiXCR was run by TCRdb on the reads, yielding one entry per CDR3 protein. The sample yields fewer than 350,000 distinct CDR3 sequences, over 7.5% seen once. Sequences were obtained from PBMCs. These receptors were taken from a human donor in good health (CMV status not recorded). Some clones in this sample may be carry-over from other donors' samples.

The V and J genes are TRBV28 and TRBJ2-7; 9 bases map to TRBD2. Trimming at V came to 6 bases and at J to 2 bases, leaving 8 bases not matched to a gene. Germline CDR1 and CDR2: MDHEN and SYDVKM. The CDR3 covers 15 residues. Here the CDR3 DNA reads TGTGCCAGCAGCCACACTAGCGGGCACACCTACGAGCAGTACTTC. It codes for CASSHTSGHTYEQYF.

This sequence joins TRBV28 and TRBJ1-1; perhaps TRBD1 as D (6 bases). The V end lost 3 bases, the J end lost 1 base, and 12 bases lay between the germline ends. The CDR3 totals 15 residues. The germline gives CDR1 MDHEN, CDR2 SYDVKM. This CDR3 reads CASSFRGGTNTEAFF. CDR3 sequence (DNA): TGTGCCAGCAGTTTCCGAGGGGGGACGAACACTGAAGCTTTCTTT.

This clonotype was detected a few times. This rearrangement joins TRBV28 to TRBJ1-5, with D unresolved. The CDR3 runs to 12 residues. Trimming removed 0 bases at V and 6 bases at J, with 3 bases between. Germline assignment: CDR1 MDHEN and CDR2 SYDVKM. CDR3 nucleotides: TGTGCCAGCAGTTTATGGAGTCAGCCCCAGCATTTT. Its protein product is CASSLWSQPQHF.

This clonotype showed up just a few times. The rearrangement uses TRBV10-3 and TRBJ2-1, with D unresolved. The CDR3 consists of 13 residues. Germline-derived CDR1 and CDR2 are ENHRY and SYGVKD. V lost 11 bases to trimming and J lost 5 bases, with 16 bases between them. This chain's CDR3 is CAVLSEFDNEQFF. The CDR3 region has the DNA TGTGCCGTCTTATCCGAATTCGACAATGAGCAGTTCTTC.

As DNA, the CDR3 is TGTGCCAGCAGTCCCCTGCGGGGGGGGAGCTACGAGCAGTACTTC. Translation gives CASSPLRGGSYEQYF. The chain couples TRBV28 to TRBJ2-7; TRBD2 matches at 9 bases. V trimming: 5 bases; J trimming: 3 bases; junction bases outside the gene matches: 8. Germline assignment: CDR1 MDHEN and CDR2 SYDVKM. This CDR3 contains 15 residues.

V is TRBV29-1 and J is TRBJ2-3, with TRBD1 matching over 7 bases. After removal of 6 bases from V and 2 bases from J, the junction contained 8 bases not matched to a gene. This CDR3 has 14 residues. The germline V gene encodes CDR1 SQVTM and CDR2 ANQGSEA. CDR3 in amino acids: CSVRPGQVTDTQYF. CDR3 coding DNA: TGCAGCGTCCGTCCCGGACAGGTCACAGATACGCAGTATTTT.